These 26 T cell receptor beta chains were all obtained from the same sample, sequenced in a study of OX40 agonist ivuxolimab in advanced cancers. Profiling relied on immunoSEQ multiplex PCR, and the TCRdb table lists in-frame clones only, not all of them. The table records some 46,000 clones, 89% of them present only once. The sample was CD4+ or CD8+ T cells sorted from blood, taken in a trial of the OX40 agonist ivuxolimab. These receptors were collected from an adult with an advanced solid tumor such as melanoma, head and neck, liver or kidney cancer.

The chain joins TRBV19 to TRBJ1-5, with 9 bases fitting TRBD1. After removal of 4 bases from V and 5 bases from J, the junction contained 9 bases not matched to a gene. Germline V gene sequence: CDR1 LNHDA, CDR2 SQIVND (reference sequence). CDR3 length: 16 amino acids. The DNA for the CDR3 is TGTGCCAGTAGTACCGGGACAGGGCGTTCGGATCAGCCCCAGCATTTT. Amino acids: CASSTGTGRSDQPQHF.

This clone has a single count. CDR3 DNA: TGTGCCAGCAGCGCCACAGGGTTAGAGACCCAGTACTTC. Protein product: CASSATGLETQYF. The chain uses TRBV6-4 and TRBJ2-5, with D possibly TRBD1 on 6 matching bases. From germline, CDR1 is MRHNA and CDR2 SNTAGT. The CDR3 loop spans 13 amino acids. With 6 bases removed from V and 4 bases from J, the gap between germline ends came to 12 bases.

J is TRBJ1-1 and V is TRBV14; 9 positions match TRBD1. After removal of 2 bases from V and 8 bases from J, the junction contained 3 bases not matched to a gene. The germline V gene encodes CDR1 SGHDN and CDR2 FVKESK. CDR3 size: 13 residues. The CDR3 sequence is CASSQWTGEEAFF. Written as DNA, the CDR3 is TGTGCCAGCAGCCAATGGACAGGGGAAGAAGCTTTCTTT.

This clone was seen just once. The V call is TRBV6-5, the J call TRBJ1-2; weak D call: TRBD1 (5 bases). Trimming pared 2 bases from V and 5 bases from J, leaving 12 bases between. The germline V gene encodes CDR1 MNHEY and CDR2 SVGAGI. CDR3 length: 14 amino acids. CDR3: CASSYLDSSYGYTF. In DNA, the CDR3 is TGTGCCAGCAGTTACCTTGACAGTTCTTATGGCTACACCTTC.

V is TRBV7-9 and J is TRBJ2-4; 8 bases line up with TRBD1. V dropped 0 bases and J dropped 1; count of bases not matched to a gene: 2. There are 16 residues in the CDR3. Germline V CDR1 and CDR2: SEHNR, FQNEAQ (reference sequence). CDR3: CASSLAQGAAKNIQYF. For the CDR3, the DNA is TGTGCCAGCAGCTTAGCGCAGGGGGCGGCCAAAAACATTCAGTACTTC.

The CDR3 is CASSAFWGPNNEQFF. Here the CDR3 DNA reads TGTGCCAGCAGTGCCTTTTGGGGACCGAACAATGAGCAGTTCTTC. V is TRBV27 and J is TRBJ2-1; D might be TRBD1 or TRBD2, each matching 5 bases. The CDR3 has 15 amino acids. V was shortened by 5 bases and J by 5 bases, with 16 bases between the two germline ends. CDR1 is MNHEY, CDR2 SMNVEV, per germline (reference sequence).

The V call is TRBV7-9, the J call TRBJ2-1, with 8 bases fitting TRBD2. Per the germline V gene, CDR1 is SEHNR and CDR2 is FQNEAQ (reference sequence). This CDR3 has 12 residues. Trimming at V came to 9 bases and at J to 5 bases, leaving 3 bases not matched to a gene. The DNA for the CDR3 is TGTGCCAGTAGCGGGATCGACAATGAGCAGTTCTTC. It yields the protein CASSGIDNEQFF.

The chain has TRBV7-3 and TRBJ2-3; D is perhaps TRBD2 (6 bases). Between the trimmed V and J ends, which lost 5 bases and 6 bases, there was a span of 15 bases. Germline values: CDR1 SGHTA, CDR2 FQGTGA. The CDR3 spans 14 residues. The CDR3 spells CASSLIFGRDTQYF. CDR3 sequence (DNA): TGTGCCAGCAGCCTCATATTTGGGAGGGATACGCAGTATTTT.

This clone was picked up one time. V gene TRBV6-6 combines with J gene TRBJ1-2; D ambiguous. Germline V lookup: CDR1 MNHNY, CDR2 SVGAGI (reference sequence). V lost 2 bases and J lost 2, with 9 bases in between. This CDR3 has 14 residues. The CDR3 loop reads CASSYTTENYGYTF. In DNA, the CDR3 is TGTGCCAGCAGTTACACGACGGAGAACTATGGCTACACCTTC.

The CDR3 DNA is TGTGCCAGCAGTTTAGACCAGACAGGGCGGATTCAGTACTTC. This gives the protein CASSLDQTGRIQYF. The chain employs TRBV27 and TRBJ2-4, with 7 bases aligning to TRBD1. Germline CDR1 is MNHEY and CDR2 is SMNVEV (reference sequence). The CDR3 loop spans 14 amino acids. Trimming at V came to 2 bases and at J to 10 bases, leaving 8 bases not matched to a gene.

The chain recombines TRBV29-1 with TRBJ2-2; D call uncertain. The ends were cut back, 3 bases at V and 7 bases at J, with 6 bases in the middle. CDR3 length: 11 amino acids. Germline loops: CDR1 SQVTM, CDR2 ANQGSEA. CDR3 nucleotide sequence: TGCAGCGTTGAGGCAGGCGGGGAGCTGTTTTTT. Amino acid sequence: CSVEAGGELFF.

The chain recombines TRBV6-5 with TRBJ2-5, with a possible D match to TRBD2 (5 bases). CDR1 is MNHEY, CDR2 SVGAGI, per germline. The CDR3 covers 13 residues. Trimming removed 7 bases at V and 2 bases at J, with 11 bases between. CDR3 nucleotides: TGTGCCAGCATCCCCTGGGAGCAAGAGACCCAGTACTTC. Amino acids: CASIPWEQETQYF.

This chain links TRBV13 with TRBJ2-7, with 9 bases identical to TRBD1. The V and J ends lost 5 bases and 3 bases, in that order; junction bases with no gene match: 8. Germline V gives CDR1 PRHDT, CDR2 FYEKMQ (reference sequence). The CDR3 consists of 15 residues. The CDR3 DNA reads TGTGCCAGCAGCACGACAGGGGGAAATTTCTACGAGCAGTACTTC. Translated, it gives CASSTTGGNFYEQYF.

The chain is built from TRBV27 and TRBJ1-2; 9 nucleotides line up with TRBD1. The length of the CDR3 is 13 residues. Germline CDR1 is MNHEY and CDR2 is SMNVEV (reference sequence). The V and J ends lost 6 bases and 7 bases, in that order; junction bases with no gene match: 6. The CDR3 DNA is TGTGCCAGCAGCGCTACAGGGGGCGGTGGCTACACCTTC. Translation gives CASSATGGGGYTF.

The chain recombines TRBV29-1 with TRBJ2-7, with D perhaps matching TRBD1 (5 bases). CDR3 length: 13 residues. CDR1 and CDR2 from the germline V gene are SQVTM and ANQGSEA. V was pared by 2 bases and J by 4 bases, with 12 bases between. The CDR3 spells CSVERTGAYEQYF. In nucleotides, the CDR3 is TGCAGCGTTGAACGTACAGGAGCTTACGAGCAGTACTTC.

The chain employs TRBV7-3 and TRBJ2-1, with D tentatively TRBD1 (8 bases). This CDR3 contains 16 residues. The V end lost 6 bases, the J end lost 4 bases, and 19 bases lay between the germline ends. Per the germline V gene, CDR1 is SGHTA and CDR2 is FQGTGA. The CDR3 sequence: CASSLNTGGVYNEQFF. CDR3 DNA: TGTGCCAGCAGTTTGAACACAGGGGGGGTTTACAATGAGCAGTTCTTC.

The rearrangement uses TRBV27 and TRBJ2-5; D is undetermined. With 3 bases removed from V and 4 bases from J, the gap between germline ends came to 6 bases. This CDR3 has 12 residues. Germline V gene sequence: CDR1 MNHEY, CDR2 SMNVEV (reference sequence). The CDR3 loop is CASSFSGETQYF. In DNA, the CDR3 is TGTGCCAGCAGTTTTAGTGGAGAGACCCAGTACTTC.

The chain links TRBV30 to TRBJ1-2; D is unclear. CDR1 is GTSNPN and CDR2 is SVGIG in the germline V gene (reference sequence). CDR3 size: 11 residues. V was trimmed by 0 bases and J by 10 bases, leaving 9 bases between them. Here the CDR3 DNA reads TGTGCCTGGAGTGTATCGCGGGTCTACACCTTC. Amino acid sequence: CAWSVSRVYTF.

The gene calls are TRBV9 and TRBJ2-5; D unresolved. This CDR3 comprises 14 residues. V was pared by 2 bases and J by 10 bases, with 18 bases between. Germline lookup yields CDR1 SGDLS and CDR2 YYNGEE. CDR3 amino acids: CASSVSAQASDQYF. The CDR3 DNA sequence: TGTGCCAGCAGCGTCTCGGCGCAGGCATCGGACCAGTACTTC.

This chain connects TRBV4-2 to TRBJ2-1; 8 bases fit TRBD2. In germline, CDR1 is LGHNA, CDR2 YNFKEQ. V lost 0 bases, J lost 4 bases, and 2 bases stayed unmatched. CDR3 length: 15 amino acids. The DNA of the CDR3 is TGTGCCAGCAGCCAAGAGATAGCGGGATACAATGAGCAGTTCTTC. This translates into CASSQEIAGYNEQFF.

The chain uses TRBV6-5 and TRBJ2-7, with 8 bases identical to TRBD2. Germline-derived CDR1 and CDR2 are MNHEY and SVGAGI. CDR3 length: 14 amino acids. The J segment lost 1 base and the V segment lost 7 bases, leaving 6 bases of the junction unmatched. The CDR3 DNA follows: TGTGCCAGCACCCCCGCGGGGGGATCCTACGAGCAGTACTTC. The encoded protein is CASTPAGGSYEQYF.

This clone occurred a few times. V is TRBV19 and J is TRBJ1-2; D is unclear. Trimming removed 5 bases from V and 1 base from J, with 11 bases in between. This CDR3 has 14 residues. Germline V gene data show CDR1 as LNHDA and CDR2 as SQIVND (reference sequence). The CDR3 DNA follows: TGTGCCAGTAGTCCCTTCAGCAGTAACTATGGCTACACCTTC. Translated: CASSPFSSNYGYTF. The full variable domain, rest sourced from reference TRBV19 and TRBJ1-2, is DGGITQSPKYLFRKEGQNVTLSCEQNLNHDAMYWYRQDPGQGLRLIYYSQIVNDFQKGDIAEGYSVSREKKESFPLTVTSAQKNPTAFYLCASSPFSSNYGYTFGSGTRLTVV.

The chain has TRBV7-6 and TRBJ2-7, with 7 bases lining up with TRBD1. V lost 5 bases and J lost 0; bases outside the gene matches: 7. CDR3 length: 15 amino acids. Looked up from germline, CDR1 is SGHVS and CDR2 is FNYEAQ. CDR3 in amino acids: CASSNGDSSSYEQYF. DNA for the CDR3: TGTGCCAGCAGCAACGGGGACAGTAGCTCCTACGAGCAGTACTTC. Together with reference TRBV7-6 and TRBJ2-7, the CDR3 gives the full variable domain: GAGVSQSPRYKVTKRGQDVALRCDPISGHVSLYWYRQALGQGPEFLTYFNYEAQQDKSGLPNDRFSAERPEGSISTLTIQRTEQRDSAMYRCASSNGDSSSYEQYFGPGTRLTVT.

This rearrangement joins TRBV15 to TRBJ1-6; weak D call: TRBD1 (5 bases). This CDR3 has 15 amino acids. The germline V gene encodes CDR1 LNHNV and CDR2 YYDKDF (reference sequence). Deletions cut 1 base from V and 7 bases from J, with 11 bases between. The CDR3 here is CATSRAREGNSPLHF. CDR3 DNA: TGTGCCACCAGCAGAGCCAGGGAAGGGAATTCACCCCTCCACTTT.

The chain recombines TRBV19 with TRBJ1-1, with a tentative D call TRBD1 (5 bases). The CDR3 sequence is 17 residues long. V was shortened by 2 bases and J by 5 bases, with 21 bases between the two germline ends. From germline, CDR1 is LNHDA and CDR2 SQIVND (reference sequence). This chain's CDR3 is CASSIWGLIHRGTEAFF. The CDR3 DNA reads TGTGCCAGTAGTATATGGGGCCTCATACATCGGGGGACTGAAGCTTTCTTT.

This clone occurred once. CDR3 loop: CASSMGSSYNEQFF. The CDR3 DNA is TGTGCCAGTAGTATGGGGAGCTCCTACAATGAGCAGTTCTTC. The J gene is TRBJ2-1, the V gene TRBV19, with D perhaps TRBD2 (5 bases). The CDR3 runs 14 residues. Germline CDR1 is LNHDA and CDR2 is SQIVND (reference sequence). Trimming removed 3 bases from V and 0 bases from J, with 6 bases in between.